The clone carrying this TCR beta chain has more than one count but fewer than ten. Antigen unknown. V lost 5 bases and J lost 5, with 12 bases in between. Looked up from germline, CDR1 is SEHNR and CDR2 is FQNEAQ (reference sequence). The CDR3 loop spans 13 amino acids. Unexposed donor CD4+ T cells date from about 2011-2019, before the COVID-19 pandemic. The cells were cultured for about ten days before CD4+ T cells were isolated. The assay was immunoSEQ multiplex PCR, and TCRdb's table has in-frame clones only and misses some. The data show some 21,000 clones, more than 65% seen once. The entry originates in a study of CD4 T cells in relation to SARS-CoV-2 and coronaviruses. At the level of the study: ViraFEST: approximately ten-day antigen culture of PBMCs, then TCR beta CDR3 sequencing.

Sequenced material: CD4+ T cells from PBMCs, cultured in vitro. The source of this sequence is a human donor in good health. The chain is built from TRBV7-9 and TRBJ1-2; tentative D call: TRBD1 (6 bases). CDR3 sequence (DNA): TGTGCCAGCAGCCGTACAGGGAAGTATGGCTACACCTTC. This encodes CASSRTGKYGYTF.